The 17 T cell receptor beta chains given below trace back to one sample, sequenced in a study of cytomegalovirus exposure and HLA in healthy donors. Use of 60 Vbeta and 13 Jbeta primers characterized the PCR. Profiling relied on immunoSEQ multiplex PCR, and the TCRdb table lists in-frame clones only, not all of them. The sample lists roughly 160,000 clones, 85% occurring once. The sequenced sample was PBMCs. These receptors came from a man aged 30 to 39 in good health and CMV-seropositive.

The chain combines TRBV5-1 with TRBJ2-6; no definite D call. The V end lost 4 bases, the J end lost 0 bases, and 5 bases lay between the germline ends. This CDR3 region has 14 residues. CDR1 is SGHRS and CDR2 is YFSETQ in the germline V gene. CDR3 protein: CASSKSSGANVLTF. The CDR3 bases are TGCGCCAGCAGCAAGAGCTCTGGGGCCAACGTCCTGACTTTC.

This chain's CDR3 is CASILKAGATGELFF. The CDR3 bases are TGTGCCAGTATCCTTAAAGCGGGAGCCACCGGGGAGCTGTTTTTT. The chain carries TRBV19 and TRBJ2-2, with 8 nucleotides matching TRBD2. This CDR3 region has 15 residues. V was pared by 7 bases and J by 4 bases, with 8 bases of the junction left unmatched. CDR1 is LNHDA and CDR2 is SQIVND in the germline V gene (reference sequence).

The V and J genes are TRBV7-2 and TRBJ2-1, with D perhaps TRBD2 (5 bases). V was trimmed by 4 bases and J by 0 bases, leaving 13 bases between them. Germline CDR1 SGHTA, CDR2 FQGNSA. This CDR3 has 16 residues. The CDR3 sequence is CASSSNGLSSYNEQFF. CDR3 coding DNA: TGTGCCAGCAGCTCAAACGGACTCAGCTCCTACAATGAGCAGTTCTTC.

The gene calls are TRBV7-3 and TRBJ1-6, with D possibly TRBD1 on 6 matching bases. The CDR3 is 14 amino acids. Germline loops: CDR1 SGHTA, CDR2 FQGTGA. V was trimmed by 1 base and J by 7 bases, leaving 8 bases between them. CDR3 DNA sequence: TGTGCCAGCAGCTTAAACAGGGCAAATTCACCCCTCCACTTT. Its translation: CASSLNRANSPLHF.

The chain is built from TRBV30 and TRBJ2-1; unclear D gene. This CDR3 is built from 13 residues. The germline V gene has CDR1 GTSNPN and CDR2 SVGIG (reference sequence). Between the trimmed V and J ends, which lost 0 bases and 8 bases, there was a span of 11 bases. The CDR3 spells CAWSVARRYEQFF. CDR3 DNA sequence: TGTGCCTGGAGTGTTGCTAGACGCTATGAGCAGTTCTTC.

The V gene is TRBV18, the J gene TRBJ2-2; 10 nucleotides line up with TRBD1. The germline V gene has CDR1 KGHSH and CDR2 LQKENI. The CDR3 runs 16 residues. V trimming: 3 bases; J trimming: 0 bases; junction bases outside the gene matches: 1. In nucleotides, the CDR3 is TGTGCCAGCTCACCCGGGACAGGGGCGAACACCGGGGAGCTGTTTTTT. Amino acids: CASSPGTGANTGELFF.

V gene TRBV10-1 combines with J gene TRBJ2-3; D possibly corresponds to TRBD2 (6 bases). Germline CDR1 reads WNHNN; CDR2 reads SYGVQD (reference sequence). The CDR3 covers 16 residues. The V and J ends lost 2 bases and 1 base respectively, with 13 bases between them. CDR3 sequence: CASSEHEGGGTDTQYF. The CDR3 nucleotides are TGCGCCAGCAGTGAGCACGAGGGAGGTGGCACAGATACGCAGTATTTT.

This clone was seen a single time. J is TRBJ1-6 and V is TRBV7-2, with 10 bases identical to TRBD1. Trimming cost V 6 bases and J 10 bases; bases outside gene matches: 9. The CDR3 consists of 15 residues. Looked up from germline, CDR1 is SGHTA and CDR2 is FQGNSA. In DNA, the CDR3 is TGTGCCAGCAGTTCCCTAGACAGGGGGCGGTCACCCCTCCACTTT. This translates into CASSSLDRGRSPLHF.

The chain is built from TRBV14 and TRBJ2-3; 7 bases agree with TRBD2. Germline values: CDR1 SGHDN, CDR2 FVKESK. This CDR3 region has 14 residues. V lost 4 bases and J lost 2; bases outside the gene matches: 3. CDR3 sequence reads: CASSPGGNTDTQYF. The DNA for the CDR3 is TGTGCCAGCAGCCCGGGAGGAAACACAGATACGCAGTATTTT.

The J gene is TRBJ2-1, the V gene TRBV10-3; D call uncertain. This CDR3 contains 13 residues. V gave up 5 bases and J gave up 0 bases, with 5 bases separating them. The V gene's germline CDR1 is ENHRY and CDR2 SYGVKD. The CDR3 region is CAISTDSYNEQFF. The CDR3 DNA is TGTGCCATCAGTACAGACTCCTACAATGAGCAGTTCTTC.

The CDR3 protein is CASVIPGSGELFF. In nucleotides, the CDR3 is TGCGCCAGCGTGATCCCGGGGAGCGGGGAGCTGTTTTTT. The chain recombines TRBV10-2 with TRBJ2-2; D possibly corresponds to TRBD2 (5 bases). The germline CDR1 and CDR2 sequences are WSHSY and SAAADI. Trimming removed 8 bases from V and 7 bases from J, with 14 bases in between. CDR3 length: 13 residues.

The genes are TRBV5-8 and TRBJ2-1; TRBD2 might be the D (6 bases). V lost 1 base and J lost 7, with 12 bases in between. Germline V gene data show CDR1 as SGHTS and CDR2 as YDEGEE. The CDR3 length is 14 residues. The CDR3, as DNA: TGTGCCAGCAGCTTGTACATGGGAGGAAATGAGCAGTTCTTC. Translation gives CASSLYMGGNEQFF.

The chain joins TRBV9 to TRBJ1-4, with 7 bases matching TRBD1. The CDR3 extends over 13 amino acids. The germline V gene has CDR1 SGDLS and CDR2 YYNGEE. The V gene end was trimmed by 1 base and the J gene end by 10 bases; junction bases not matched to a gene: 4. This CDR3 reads CASSVRTGGKLFF. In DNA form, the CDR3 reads TGTGCCAGCAGCGTAAGGACAGGCGGAAAACTGTTTTTT.

As DNA, the CDR3 is TGCGCCAGCAGTAGACATTACTCTGGGGCCAACGTCCTGACTTTC. It is translated as CASSRHYSGANVLTF. The chain links TRBV10-1 to TRBJ2-6; D call uncertain. CDR3 length: 15 residues. CDR1 is WNHNN and CDR2 is SYGVQD in the germline V gene (reference sequence). Between the trimmed V and J ends, which lost 5 bases and 0 bases, there was a span of 8 bases.

CDR3 in DNA: TGTGCCAGCAGCTACCGCTCAGGGGGCCAACTCTATGGCTACACCTTC. Its protein is CASSYRSGGQLYGYTF. The J gene is TRBJ1-2, the V gene TRBV7-6, with 8 bases matching TRBD1. Losses at the gene ends were 4 bases for V and 4 bases for J; bases not matched to a gene: 11. Germline V gene data show CDR1 as SGHVS and CDR2 as FNYEAQ. This CDR3 contains 16 residues.

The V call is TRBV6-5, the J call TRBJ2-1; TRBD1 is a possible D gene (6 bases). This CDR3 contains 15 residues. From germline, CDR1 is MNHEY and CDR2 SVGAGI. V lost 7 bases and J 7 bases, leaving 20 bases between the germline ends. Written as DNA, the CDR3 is TGTGCCAGCACCCCAGACAGGTCCCAGGCGAATGAGCAGTTCTTC. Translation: CASTPDRSQANEQFF.

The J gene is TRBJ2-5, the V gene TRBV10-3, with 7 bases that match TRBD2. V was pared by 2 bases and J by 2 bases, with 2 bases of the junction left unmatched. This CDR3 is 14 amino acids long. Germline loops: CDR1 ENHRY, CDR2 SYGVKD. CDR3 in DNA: TGTGCCATCAGTGAGGCTAGCGGACAAGAGACCCAGTACTTC. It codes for CAISEASGQETQYF.